Listed here is a single T cell receptor beta chain. Its cognate antigen is unknown. This sample stems from a study of monozygotic twins with cystic fibrosis. Study at large: Approximately 2.8 micrograms of fragmented DNA underwent about 14 PCR cycles for library preparation. Study outcomes and limitations: Clonality was generally low (median roughly 0.01), higher in the most severe patients. Monozygotic CF twin pairs shared significantly more nucleotide-identical clonotypes than unrelated CF individuals did.

This CDR3 is 12 amino acids long. V was shortened by 5 bases and J by 1 base, with 5 bases between the two germline ends. CDR1 is LNHDA, CDR2 SQIVND, per germline (reference sequence). Sequencing used immunoSEQ multiplex PCR; TCRdb keeps in-frame clones, though not all of them. The sample consists of around 10,000 clones, roughly 99.4% of them appearing once. V gene TRBV19 combines with J gene TRBJ1-1, with D hard to call. This receptor was taken from a man between 18 and 29 years old with cystic fibrosis. Specimen: blood. The CDR3 loop reads CASSPGNTEAFF. In DNA form, the CDR3 reads TGTGCCAGTAGTCCAGGGAACACTGAAGCTTTCTTT.